This is a list of T cell receptor beta chains from one sample in a study of cytomegalovirus exposure and HLA in healthy donors. Produced via immunoSEQ multiplex PCR; TCRdb's table is partial and in-frame only. The sample consists of around 190,000 clones, more than 65% of them appearing once. Material: PBMCs. The receptors here all came from a female donor in good health and CMV-seronegative. Both conserved end residues are trimmed from each CDR3.

TRBJ1-5,TRBV6-1,ASTRSNQPQH
TRBJ1-1,TRBV6-6,ASSPKTGQLGRAF
TRBJ2-2,TRBV5-1,ASSSTGLAGANTGELF
TRBJ2-7,TRBV19,ASSITGTEPYEQY
TRBJ2-3,TRBV7-3,ASSNRGGADTQY
TRBJ1-2,TRBV29-1,SVEYSVTGGYT
TRBJ2-7,TRBV6-5,ASSYSSGQQTYEQY
TRBJ2-3,TRBV6-4,ASSAETTPTDTQY
TRBJ1-4,TRBV30,AWKIRGEKLF
TRBJ1-1,TRBV29-1,SALVAGQNTEAF
TRBJ2-7,TRBV2,ASSGTASYEQY
TRBJ1-1,TRBV28,ASSPNGKGRPEAF
TRBJ2-7,TRBV7-2,ASSLELSVGYEQY
TRBJ1-1,TRBV30,AWKTHRGSEAF
TRBJ1-1,TRBV9,ASSVVQGKTEAF
TRBJ1-5,TRBV15,ATSLPNQPQH
TRBJ2-7,TRBV20-1,SADRAYEQY
TRBJ1-4,TRBV5-1,ASSWGDRDPQKLF
TRBJ2-1,TRBV5-1,ASSLLAGGSSSYNEQF
TRBJ1-3,TRBV7-3,ASSPTGPSSGNTIY
TRBJ2-7,TRBV7-9,ASSFANEQY
TRBJ2-5,TRBV5-1,ASSFLGQTGETQY
TRBJ2-4,TRBV5-1,ASSLDGTGGKVGNIQY
TRBJ2-1,TRBV28,ASSGLLASSYNEQF
TRBJ1-1,TRBV6-5,ASSGGRAF
TRBJ2-2,TRBV4-1,ASSQARMGRAGGRTGELF
TRBJ2-1,TRBV11-2,ASSLGRGTYNEQF
TRBJ2-7,TRBV5-5,ASSFGSGSYEQY
TRBJ2-2,TRBV5-1,ASSLGVGLAAQNTGELF
TRBJ2-1,TRBV9,ASSASGAGGNEQF
TRBJ2-3,TRBV30,AWSLQTGGVSADTQY
TRBJ2-3,TRBV11-3,ASSPRLADITDTQY
TRBJ2-3,TRBV9,ASSVGDMQGAGDTQY
TRBJ1-1,TRBV15,ATSGRLNTEAF
TRBJ2-7,TRBV6-1,ASSETYGAHEQY
TRBJ2-1,TRBV6-6,ASSPGTRTNEQF
TRBJ2-2,TRBV2,ASSEVGTGIGELF
TRBJ2-6,TRBV19,ASSFKPTGISGANVLT
TRBJ2-2,TRBV6-5,ASIQGASGELF
TRBJ1-4,TRBV7-9,ASSLDLTTGLLNEKLF
TRBJ1-1,TRBV2,ASSEYIAGGVGTEAF
TRBJ1-1,TRBV5-1,ASSRQGEEAF
TRBJ2-1,TRBV7-2,ASSLQGLQF
TRBJ2-7,TRBV5-1,ASSSDRSYYEQY
TRBJ1-6,TRBV4-2,ASSQDGDSDSPLH
TRBJ2-1,TRBV6-6,ASSQQGRSSYNEQF
TRBJ1-2,TRBV7-9,ASSLQGLASGYT
TRBJ2-7,TRBV9,ASSVVASGTHYEQY
TRBJ2-2,TRBV5-1,ASSLLGDSGELF
TRBJ2-1,TRBV7-9,ASSLGLADFLRHNEQF
TRBJ1-2,TRBV5-4,ASKVNRGVLGGYT
TRBJ2-3,TRBV29-1,SVESVTDTQY
TRBJ2-1,TRBV5-4,ASSVDRGSYNEQF
TRBJ2-2,TRBV9,ASSVAGQGNGELF
TRBJ1-5,TRBV5-8,ASSDRGRFGNQPQH